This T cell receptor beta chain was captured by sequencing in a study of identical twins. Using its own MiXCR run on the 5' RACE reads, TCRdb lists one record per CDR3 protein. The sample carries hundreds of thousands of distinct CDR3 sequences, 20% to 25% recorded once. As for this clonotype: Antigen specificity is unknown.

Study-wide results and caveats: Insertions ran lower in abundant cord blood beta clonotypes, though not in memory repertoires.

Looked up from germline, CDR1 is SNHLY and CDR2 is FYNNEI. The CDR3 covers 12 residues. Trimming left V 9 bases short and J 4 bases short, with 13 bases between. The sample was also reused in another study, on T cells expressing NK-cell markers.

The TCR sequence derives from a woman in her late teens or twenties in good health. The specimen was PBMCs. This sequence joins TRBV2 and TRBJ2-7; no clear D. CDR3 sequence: CASLATKYEQYF. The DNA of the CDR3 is TGTGCCAGTCTCGCGACAAAATACGAGCAGTACTTC.